The next 6 T cell receptor beta chains were all read from a single sample in a study of cytomegalovirus exposure and HLA in healthy donors. Vbeta (60) and Jbeta (13) primers were used in the PCR. Sequencing was performed with immunoSEQ multiplex PCR; in TCRdb, only in-frame clones are kept and a portion is missing. The sample spans roughly 200,000 clones; the ten largest clones claim almost 6.5%. The sequencing sample was made of PBMCs. The receptors shown here come from a man younger than 40 in good health and CMV-seronegative.

The chain employs TRBV7-8 and TRBJ1-1; weak D call: TRBD1 (6 bases). Per the germline V gene, CDR1 is SGHVS and CDR2 is FQNEAQ. This CDR3 spans 16 amino acids. V lost 5 bases to trimming and J lost 4 bases, with 20 bases between them. CDR3 sequence: CASSPAQAGAVTEAFF. For the CDR3, the DNA is TGTGCCAGCAGCCCAGCTCAGGCGGGGGCTGTCACTGAAGCTTTCTTT.

J is TRBJ2-7 and V is TRBV10-1; D is perhaps TRBD1 (6 bases). Germline CDR1 WNHNN, CDR2 SYGVQD (reference sequence). Trimming cost V 0 bases and J 10 bases, with 13 bases left between them. The CDR3 is 13 amino acids. CDR3 bases: TGCGCCAGCAGTGAGTCGGCCAAAGGGGGACAGTACTTC. Translation: CASSESAKGGQYF.

This chain connects TRBV19 to TRBJ2-1, with 7 bases fitting TRBD1. The germline V gene has CDR1 LNHDA and CDR2 SQIVND (reference sequence). After removal of 9 bases from V and 10 bases from J, the junction contained 12 bases not matched to a gene. This CDR3 region has 13 residues. The CDR3, as DNA: TGTGCCAGCAAGGAACAGGGGAATGGAGAGCAGTTCTTC. Translating it yields CASKEQGNGEQFF.

The chain employs TRBV5-6 and TRBJ2-3; 10 bases match TRBD2. V shed 4 bases and J 6 bases; nucleotides not matched to a gene: 8. The CDR3 has 15 residues. Germline V CDR1 and CDR2: SGHDT, YYEEEE. The CDR3 DNA is TGTGCCAGCAGCGCCGCTAGCGGGAGTGGGGATACGCAGTATTTT. Amino acid sequence: CASSAASGSGDTQYF.

The chain links TRBV4-3 to TRBJ1-1; possibly TRBD1 for D (6 bases). This CDR3 contains 16 residues. Germline V gene data show CDR1 as LGHNA and CDR2 as YSLEER. V was clipped by 4 bases and J by 4 bases, with 19 bases between them. CDR3 in amino acids: CASSLLAGAGGTEAFF. CDR3 coding DNA: TGCGCCAGCAGCCTTTTAGCAGGGGCTGGGGGCACTGAAGCTTTCTTT.

The chain couples TRBV28 to TRBJ1-2; unclear D gene. V lost 4 bases and J 2 bases, leaving 2 bases between the germline ends. Germline V gives CDR1 MDHEN, CDR2 SYDVKM. The CDR3 covers 11 residues. This chain's CDR3 is CASSSNYGYTF. CDR3 nucleotide sequence: TGTGCCAGCAGTTCAAACTATGGCTACACCTTC.